This TCR beta chain is drawn from a study of T cells after yellow fever vaccination. Study-wide points: A small proportion of clonotypes was detected in both the CD4 and CD8 compartments.

As for this clonotype: The antigen is undetermined.

Trimming cost V 6 bases and J 3 bases; bases outside gene matches: 11. This CDR3 comprises 15 residues. Germline loops: CDR1 DFQATT, CDR2 SNEGSKA (reference sequence). TCRdb reprocessed the 5' RACE reads via MiXCR and lists one record per CDR3 protein. Here the sample spans 450,000 to 550,000 distinct CDR3 sequences, less than 20% being singletons. This chain links TRBV20-1 with TRBJ1-5; 7 nucleotides agree with TRBD1. This clonotype was obtained from a man younger than 40 who received the YFV17D yellow fever vaccine. This specimen consisted of PBMCs, obtained 15 days after the yellow fever booster vaccination. The CDR3 sequence is CSANGQDQYNQPQHF. The CDR3 DNA reads as TGCAGTGCAAACGGACAGGACCAGTACAATCAGCCCCAGCATTTT.